This T cell receptor (beta chain) was retrieved from a study of CD8 T cells in ankylosing spondylitis (dated 2017 in TCRdb). Turning to the overall study: The study profiled T cell receptor beta repertoires in healthy donors and ankylosing spondylitis patients to find disease-linked TCR variants. The full study cohort was made up of 25 ankylosing spondylitis patients and 108 healthy donors. Samples of peripheral blood were taken, and for ankylosing spondylitis patients, synovial fluid was collected as well.

Points the paper makes about the study in general: A TCR beta motif made up of under ten highly homologous amino acid variants appeared to be characteristic of blood from ankylosing spondylitis patients. The disease-linked clones showed a CD8+ phenotype and occurred at relatively low frequencies in peripheral blood. Some motif variants had previously been reported in the synovial fluid and blood of reactive arthritis patients, which suggests shared mechanisms of disease initiation. The disease-linked clones were reported as significantly enriched in matched synovial fluid samples from ankylosing spondylitis patients.

With respect to this clonotype: The specificity of this receptor is unknown. Per-base quality was not reported, and no clone a single base away is much larger than it.

Per the germline V gene, LGHNA is the CDR1 and YNFKEQ is the CDR2. The CDR3 numbers 14 residues from cysteine through phenylalanine. Just the 42-base CDR3 DNA is kept, in frame starting at base 1. Trimming removed 4 bases from V and 8 bases from J; the gene matches leave 7 bases unexplained. The instrument given in TCRdb is Illumina HiSeq 2500. TCR beta libraries were prepared by quantitative 5'-RACE with molecular barcodes. Per the authors' processing: A new computational method, built on a probabilistic model of VDJ rearrangement, was used to identify disease-linked TCR variants. TCRdb took the public reads, trimmed them with fastp at Q25, ran MiXCR for clone calling and kept in-frame beta chains. All rows with the same CDR3 protein become a single entry with the most common DNA and genes. TCRdb's processing, not the authors' own work, is the source of the V and J calls. This sample lists around 430,000 distinct CDR3 sequences; 15% to 20% were detected once. The leading ten clones occupy under 1.2% of the sample.

Sequencing was performed on blood, either unsorted or a sorted T cell fraction (not recorded which). Recombination linked TRBV4-2 to TRBJ2-1; TRBD1 aligns with 8 central bases. The receptor was isolated from a male donor with ankylosing spondylitis. The CDR3 reads as follows: CASSRGQGNDEQFF. The nucleotide sequence is TGTGCCAGCAGCCGAGGACAGGGTAACGATGAGCAGTTCTTC.